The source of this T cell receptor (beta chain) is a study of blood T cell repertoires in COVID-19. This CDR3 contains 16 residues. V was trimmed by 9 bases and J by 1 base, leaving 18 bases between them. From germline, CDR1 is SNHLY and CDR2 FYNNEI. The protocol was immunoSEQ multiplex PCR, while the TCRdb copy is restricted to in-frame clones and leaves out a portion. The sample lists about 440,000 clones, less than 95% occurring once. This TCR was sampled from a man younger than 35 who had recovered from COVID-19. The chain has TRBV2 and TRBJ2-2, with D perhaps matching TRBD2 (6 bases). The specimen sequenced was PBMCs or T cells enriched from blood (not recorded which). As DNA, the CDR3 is TGTGCCAGGGGGGAGAGTAGCGGCAGGAACACCGGGGAGCTGTTTTTT. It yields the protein CARGESSGRNTGELFF.